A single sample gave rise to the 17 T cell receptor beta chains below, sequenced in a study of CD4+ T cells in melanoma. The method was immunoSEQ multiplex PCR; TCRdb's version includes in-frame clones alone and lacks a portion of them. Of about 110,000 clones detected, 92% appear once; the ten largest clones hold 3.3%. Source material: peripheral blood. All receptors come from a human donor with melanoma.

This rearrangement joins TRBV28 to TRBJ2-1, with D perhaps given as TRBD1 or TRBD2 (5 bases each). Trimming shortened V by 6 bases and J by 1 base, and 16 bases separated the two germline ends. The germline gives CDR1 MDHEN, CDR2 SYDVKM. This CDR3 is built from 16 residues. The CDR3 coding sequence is TGTGCCAGCAGCCACTTAGGGACGGTGTCCTACAATGAGCAGTTCTTC. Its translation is CASSHLGTVSYNEQFF.

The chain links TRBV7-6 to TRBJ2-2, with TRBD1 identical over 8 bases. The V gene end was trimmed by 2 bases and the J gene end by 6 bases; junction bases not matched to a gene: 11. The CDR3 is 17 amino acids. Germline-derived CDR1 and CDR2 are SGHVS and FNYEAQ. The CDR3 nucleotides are TGTGCCAGCAGCTTAAACACCGGGGGACAGGTCGCCGGGGAGCTGTTTTTT. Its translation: CASSLNTGGQVAGELFF.

The DNA for the CDR3 is TGTGCCTGGAGTGTACGCAGGGACGGCTACACCTTC. Encoded protein: CAWSVRRDGYTF. The rearrangement uses TRBV30 and TRBJ1-2; D is possibly TRBD1 (5 bases). Germline CDR1 is GTSNPN and CDR2 is SVGIG (reference sequence). Trimming left V 0 bases short and J 8 bases short, with 10 bases between. CDR3 size: 12 residues.

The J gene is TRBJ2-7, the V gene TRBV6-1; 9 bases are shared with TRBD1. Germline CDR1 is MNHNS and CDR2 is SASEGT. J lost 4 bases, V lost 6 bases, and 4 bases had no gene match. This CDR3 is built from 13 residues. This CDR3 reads CASSTGGKYEQYF. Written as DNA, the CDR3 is TGTGCCAGCAGCACAGGGGGCAAGTACGAGCAGTACTTC.

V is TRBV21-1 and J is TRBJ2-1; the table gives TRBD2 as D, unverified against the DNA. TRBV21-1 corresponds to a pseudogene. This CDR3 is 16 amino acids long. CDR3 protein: CASSAGGLAGGDEQFF. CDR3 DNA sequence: TGTGCCAGCAGCGCAGGGGGACTAGCGGGAGGCGATGAGCAGTTCTTC.

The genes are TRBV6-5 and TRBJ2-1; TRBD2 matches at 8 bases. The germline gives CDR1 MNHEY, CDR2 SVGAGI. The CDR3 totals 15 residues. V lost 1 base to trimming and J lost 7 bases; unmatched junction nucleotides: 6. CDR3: CASSYFGGAKNEQFF. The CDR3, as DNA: TGTGCCAGCAGTTACTTCGGGGGGGCGAAGAATGAGCAGTTCTTC.

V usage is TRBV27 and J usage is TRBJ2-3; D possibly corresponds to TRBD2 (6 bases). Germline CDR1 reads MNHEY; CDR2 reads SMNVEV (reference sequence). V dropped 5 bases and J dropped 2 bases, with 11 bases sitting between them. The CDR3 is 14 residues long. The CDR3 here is CASSPWGDTDTQYF. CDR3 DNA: TGTGCCAGCAGTCCCTGGGGGGACACAGATACGCAGTATTTT.

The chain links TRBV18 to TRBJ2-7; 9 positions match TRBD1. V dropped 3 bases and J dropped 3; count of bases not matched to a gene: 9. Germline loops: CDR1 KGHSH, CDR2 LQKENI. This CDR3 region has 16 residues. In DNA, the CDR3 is TGTGCCAGCTCACCCATCGGGACAGGGTCCTTCTACGAGCAGTACTTC. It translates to CASSPIGTGSFYEQYF.

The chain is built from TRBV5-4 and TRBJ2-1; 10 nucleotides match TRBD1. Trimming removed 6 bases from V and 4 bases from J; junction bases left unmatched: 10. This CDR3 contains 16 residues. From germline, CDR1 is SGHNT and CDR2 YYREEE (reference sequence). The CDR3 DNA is TGTGCCAGCAAAACTTCGACAGGGGGCTCTTACAATGAGCAGTTCTTC. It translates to CASKTSTGGSYNEQFF.

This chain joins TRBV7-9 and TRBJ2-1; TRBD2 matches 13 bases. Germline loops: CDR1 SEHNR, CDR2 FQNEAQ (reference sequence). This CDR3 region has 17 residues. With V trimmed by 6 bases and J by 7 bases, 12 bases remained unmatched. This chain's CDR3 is CASRYPGTSGNINEQFF. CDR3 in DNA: TGTGCCAGCAGGTATCCCGGGACTAGCGGGAATATAAATGAGCAGTTCTTC.

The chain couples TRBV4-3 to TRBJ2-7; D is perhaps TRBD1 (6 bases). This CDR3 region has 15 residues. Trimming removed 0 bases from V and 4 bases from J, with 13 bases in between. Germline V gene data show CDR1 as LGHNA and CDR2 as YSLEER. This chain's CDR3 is CASSQDSRGLYEQYF. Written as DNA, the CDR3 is TGCGCCAGCAGCCAAGACTCCAGGGGCCTTTACGAGCAGTACTTC.

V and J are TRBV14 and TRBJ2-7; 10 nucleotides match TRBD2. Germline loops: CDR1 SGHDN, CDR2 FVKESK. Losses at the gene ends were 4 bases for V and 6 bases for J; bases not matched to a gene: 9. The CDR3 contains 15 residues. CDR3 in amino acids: CASSPRQAGGSEQYF. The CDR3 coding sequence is TGTGCCAGCAGCCCCCGCCAAGCGGGAGGGTCCGAGCAGTACTTC.

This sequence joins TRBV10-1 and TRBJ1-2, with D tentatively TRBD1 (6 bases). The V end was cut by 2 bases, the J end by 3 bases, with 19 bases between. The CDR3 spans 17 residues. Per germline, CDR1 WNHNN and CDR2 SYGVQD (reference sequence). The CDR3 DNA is TGCGCCAGCAGTGAGCGCAGGGGCTGGGGCAACCACTATGGCTACACCTTC. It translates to CASSERRGWGNHYGYTF.

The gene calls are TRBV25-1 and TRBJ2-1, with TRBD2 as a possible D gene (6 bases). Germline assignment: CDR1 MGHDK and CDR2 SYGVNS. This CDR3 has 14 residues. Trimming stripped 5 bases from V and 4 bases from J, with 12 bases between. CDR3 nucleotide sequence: TGTGCCAGCAGTAAAGGGACTCCGTACAATGAGCAGTTCTTC. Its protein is CASSKGTPYNEQFF. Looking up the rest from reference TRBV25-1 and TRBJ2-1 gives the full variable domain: EADIYQTPRYLVIGTGKKITLECSQTMGHDKMYWYQQDPGMELHLIHYSYGVNSTEKGDLSSESTVSRIRTEHFPLTLESARPSHTSQYLCASSKGTPYNEQFFGPGTRLTVL.

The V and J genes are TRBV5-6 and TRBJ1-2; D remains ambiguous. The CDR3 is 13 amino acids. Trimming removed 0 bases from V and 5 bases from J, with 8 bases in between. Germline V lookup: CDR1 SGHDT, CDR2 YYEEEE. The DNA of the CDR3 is TGTGCCAGCAGCTTGGGTCGGCCATATGGCTACACCTTC. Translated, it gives CASSLGRPYGYTF.

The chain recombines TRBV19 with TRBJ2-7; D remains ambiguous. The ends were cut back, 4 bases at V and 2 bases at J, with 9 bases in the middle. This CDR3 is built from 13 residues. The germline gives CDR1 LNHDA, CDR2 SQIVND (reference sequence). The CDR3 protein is CASSTTQTYEQYF. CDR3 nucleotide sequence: TGTGCCAGTAGTACAACTCAAACCTACGAGCAGTACTTC. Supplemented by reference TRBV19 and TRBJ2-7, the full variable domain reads DGGITQSPKYLFRKEGQNVTLSCEQNLNHDAMYWYRQDPGQGLRLIYYSQIVNDFQKGDIAEGYSVSREKKESFPLTVTSAQKNPTAFYLCASSTTQTYEQYFGPGTRLTVT.

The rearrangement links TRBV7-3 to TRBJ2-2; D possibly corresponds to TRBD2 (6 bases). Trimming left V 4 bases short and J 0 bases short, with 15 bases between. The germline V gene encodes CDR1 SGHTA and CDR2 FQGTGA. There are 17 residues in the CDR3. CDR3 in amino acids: CASSSLPSAANTGELFF. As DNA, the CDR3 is TGTGCCAGCAGCTCCTTACCTAGCGCCGCGAACACCGGGGAGCTGTTTTTT. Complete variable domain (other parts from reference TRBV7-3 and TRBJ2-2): GAGVSQTPSNKVTEKGKYVELRCDPISGHTALYWYRQSLGQGPEFLIYFQGTGAADDSGLPNDRFFAVRPEGSVSTLKIQRTERGDSAVYLCASSSLPSAANTGELFFGEGSRLTVL.